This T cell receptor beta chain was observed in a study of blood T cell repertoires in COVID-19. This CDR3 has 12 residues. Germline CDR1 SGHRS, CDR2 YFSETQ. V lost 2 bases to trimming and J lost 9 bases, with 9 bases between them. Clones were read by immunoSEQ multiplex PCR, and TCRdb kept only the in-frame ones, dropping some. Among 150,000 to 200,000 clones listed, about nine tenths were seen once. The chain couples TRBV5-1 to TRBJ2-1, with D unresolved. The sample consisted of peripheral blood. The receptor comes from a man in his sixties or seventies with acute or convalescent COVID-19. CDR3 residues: CASSLDLGEQFF. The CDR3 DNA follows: TGCGCCAGCAGCTTAGACTTGGGTGAGCAGTTCTTC.